What follows are 17 T cell receptor beta chains derived from one specimen sequenced in a study of Tregs in tolerant kidney transplant recipients. The protocol was immunoSEQ multiplex PCR, while the TCRdb copy is restricted to in-frame clones and leaves out a portion. The sample table sets out about 14,000 clones. Related graft donors supplied nonmyeloablative bone marrow transplants, and mixed chimerism was transient. Sequencing used CD8+ T cells from blood (PBMCs), obtained 6 months after the transplant. These receptors came from a human patient who received a combined kidney and bone marrow transplant. Some T cells may have originated in the graft donor.

Comment on this clone: The read ends 3 residues early relative to the CDR3; the germline J gene fills the gap. This chain joins TRBV18 and TRBJ2-1, with 8 bases lining up with TRBD2. V shed 0 bases, J shed 8 bases, and the junction held 12 bases outside the gene matches. Germline V gene data show CDR1 as KGHSH and CDR2 as LQKENI. This CDR3 region has 17 residues. The CDR3 is CASSPPMGGGPRYEQFF. The part of the CDR3 DNA that was read is TGTGCCAGCTCACCACCCATGGGCGGGGGGCCGCGCTATGAG.

A note on this clone: The read terminates 3 residues before the CDR3 end, so the remaining end is supplied by the germline J gene. This sequence joins TRBV29-1 and TRBJ2-6; D is undetermined. V was pared by 4 bases and J by 0 bases, with 13 bases between. This CDR3 contains 16 residues. In germline, CDR1 is SQVTM, CDR2 ANQGSEA. The CDR3 loop is CSVVSLRSSGANVLTF. CDR3 DNA, as far as it was read: TGCAGCGTTGTTAGTTTACGAAGCTCTGGGGCCAACGTC.

As regards this clone: At one boundary the junction diverges from the germline segment, which might be a read error. The read gets to within 3 residues of the CDR3 end, and the germline J gene fills in the rest. The chain employs TRBV4-2 and TRBJ2-2, with 11 positions matching TRBD2. The germline gives CDR1 LGHNA, CDR2 YNFKEQ. This CDR3 has 16 residues. The covered CDR3 bases are TGCGCCAGCAGCCGGGGACTAGCGGATTACACCGGGGAG. This sequence encodes CASSRGLADYTGE. The full CDR3 sequence reads CASSRGLADYTGELFF.

Notes on this clone: With the read ending 3 residues before the CDR3 end, the germline J gene is used to fill in that end. The rearrangement links TRBV7-9 to TRBJ2-1; 10 bases line up with TRBD1. Germline-derived CDR1 and CDR2 are SEHNR and FQNEAQ (reference sequence). The V gene end was trimmed by 5 bases and the J gene end by 7 bases; junction bases not matched to a gene: 8. The CDR3 has 15 amino acids. CDR3 DNA, as far as it was read: TGTGCCAGCAGCACCCGACAGGGGGCGCGGAATGAG. Translating it yields CASSTRQGARNE. The entire CDR3 protein reads CASSTRQGARNEQFF.

In the case of this clone: The read comes to an end 3 residues before the CDR3 does, leaving the germline J gene to fill in the end. The rearrangement joins TRBV7-2 to TRBJ1-2; D may be TRBD1 (6 bases). CDR1 is SGHTA and CDR2 is FQGNSA in the germline V gene. The CDR3 runs to 14 residues. Incomplete CDR3 DNA: TGTGCCAGCAGCCCCGTTGGGGGCTTTCACGAC. This gives the protein CASSPVGGFHD. The whole CDR3 protein reads CASSPVGGFHDYTF. Drawing the rest from reference TRBV7-2 and TRBJ1-2, the complete variable domain is GAGVSQSPSNKVTEKGKDVELRCDPISGHTALYWYRQSLGQGLEFLIYFQGNSAPDKSGLPSDRFSAERTGGSVSTLTIQRTQQEDSAVYLCASSPVGGFHDYTFGSGTRLTVV.

This clone is deemed medium-sized by its frequency. CDR3 amino acids: CASSEIQGRDTQYF. CDR3 DNA (partial): TGTGCCAGCAGCGAGATTCAGGGTAGGGATACG. The chain carries TRBV6-4 and TRBJ2-3; D is possibly TRBD1 (5 bases). The sequence runs out 3 residues before the end of the CDR3; the remainder is reconstructed from the germline J gene. Germline-derived CDR1 and CDR2 are MRHNA and SNTAGT. With 6 bases removed from V and 6 bases from J, the gap between germline ends came to 16 bases. The CDR3 has 14 amino acids.

With regard to this clone: The read ends 3 residues shy of where the CDR3 ends; the end is completed using the germline J gene. V is TRBV19 and J is TRBJ2-3; D not certain. This CDR3 has 13 residues. Germline loops: CDR1 LNHDA, CDR2 SQIVND (reference sequence). V shed 4 bases and J shed 3 bases, with 8 bases lying between them. The chain's CDR3 is CASSTRHTDTQYF. The part of the CDR3 DNA that was read is TGTGCCAGTAGTACCCGACATACAGATACG. The variable domain in full, with the rest retrieved from reference TRBV19 and TRBJ2-3, is DGGITQSPKYLFRKEGQNVTLSCEQNLNHDAMYWYRQDPGQGLRLIYYSQIVNDFQKGDIAEGYSVSREKKESFPLTVTSAQKNPTAFYLCASSTRHTDTQYFGPGTRLTVL.

With regard to this clone: With the read ending 3 residues before the CDR3 end, the germline J gene is used to fill in that end. V and J are TRBV18 and TRBJ2-1; D might be TRBD2 (5 bases). The length of the CDR3 is 12 residues. Germline CDR1 KGHSH, CDR2 LQKENI. V gave up 3 bases and J gave up 5 bases, with 5 bases separating them. CDR3 region: CASSPGDNEQFF. Partial CDR3 DNA: TGTGCCAGCTCACCCGGGGACAATGAG.

Concerning this clone itself: The junction does not match germline at one end; this may be a read error. The read ends 3 residues before the CDR3 terminus; that terminus is restored from the germline J gene. The chain uses TRBV12-3 or TRBV12-4 and TRBJ2-3; 8 bases agree with TRBD2. This CDR3 region has 12 residues. CDR3 sequence reads: CSSGTITDTQYF. The CDR3 bases that were read are TGCAGTAGCGGGACGATAACAGATACG.

Remarks on this clone: The CDR3 end lies 3 residues beyond the end of the read and is filled in from the germline J gene. The chain links TRBV5-4 to TRBJ2-2; D is unclear. The germline V gene encodes CDR1 SGHNT and CDR2 YYREEE (reference sequence). With 2 bases removed from V and 0 bases from J, the gap between germline ends came to 8 bases. This CDR3 has 15 amino acids. The sequenced part of the CDR3 DNA is TGTGCCAGCAGCTTTCTAGATACGAACACCGGGGAG. Residues: CASSFLDTNTGE. The entire CDR3 protein reads CASSFLDTNTGELFF.

On this clone: Coverage ceases 3 residues before the CDR3 finishes, and the germline J gene fills in the end. This chain joins TRBV9 and TRBJ1-2, with a weak D call TRBD1 (6 bases). The CDR3 spans 14 residues. The V and J ends lost 5 bases and 7 bases respectively, with 18 bases between them. The V gene's germline CDR1 is SGDLS and CDR2 YYNGEE. CDR3 bases read: TGTGCCAGCAGTCAGGACAGCGAGGGAATTGGC. Amino acid sequence: CASSQDSEGIG. The CDR3 reads in full as CASSQDSEGIGYTF.

In regard to this clone: The read is 3 residues too short to cover the CDR3 end, so that end is filled in from the germline J gene. The chain uses TRBV20-1 and TRBJ2-6, with 9 bases matching TRBD2. V shed 0 bases and J 0 bases; nucleotides not matched to a gene: 6. Per the germline V gene, CDR1 is DFQATT and CDR2 is SNEGSKA (reference sequence). The CDR3 has 18 residues. CDR3 sequence reads: CSARDRLAGDSGANVLTF. The CDR3 bases that were read are TGCAGTGCTAGAGATCGGTTAGCGGGGGACTCTGGGGCCAACGTC.

On this clone itself: The read gets to within 3 residues of the CDR3 end, and the germline J gene fills in the rest. This chain uses TRBV5-1 with TRBJ2-7; 9 nucleotides align to TRBD2. The germline CDR1 and CDR2 sequences are SGHRS and YFSETQ. The ends lost 0 bases at V and 2 bases at J; junction bases unmatched: 3. CDR3 length: 15 residues. CDR3 residues: CASSLVSGGTYEQYF. The CDR3 DNA, read in part, is TGCGCCAGCAGCTTGGTTAGCGGGGGAACCTACGAG.

As regards this clone: From the germline J gene comes the end of the CDR3, since the read stops 3 residues before it. The sample carries other DNA sequences with the same CDR3. The chain carries TRBV7-6 and TRBJ2-2, with a tentative D call TRBD1 (5 bases). V gave up 3 bases and J gave up 4 bases, with 18 bases separating them. The CDR3 totals 17 residues. CDR1 is SGHVS and CDR2 is FNYEAQ in the germline V gene. CDR3 protein: CASSFPPKGVGTGELFF. CDR3 DNA (partial): TGTGCCAGCAGCTTTCCCCCCAAAGGGGTGGGCACCGGGGAG. Together with reference TRBV7-6 and TRBJ2-2, the CDR3 gives the full variable domain: GAGVSQSPRYKVTKRGQDVALRCDPISGHVSLYWYRQALGQGPEFLTYFNYEAQQDKSGLPNDRFSAERPEGSISTLTIQRTEQRDSAMYRCASSFPPKGVGTGELFFGEGSRLTVL.

About this clone: Read sequence stops 3 residues before the CDR3 end, and the germline J gene provides the missing end. J is TRBJ2-5 and V is TRBV7-6, with TRBD1 as a possible D gene (6 bases). Germline V lookup: CDR1 SGHVS, CDR2 FNYEAQ. V gave up 7 bases and J gave up 1 base, with 22 bases separating them. The CDR3 covers 17 residues. CDR3 amino acids: CASKRFLGAPPQETQYF. CDR3 DNA (partial): TGTGCCAGCAAACGGTTCTTGGGGGCACCTCCCCAAGAGACC.

As for this clone: With the read ending 3 residues before the CDR3 end, the germline J gene is used to fill in that end. The chain links TRBV5-1 to TRBJ2-5; D is perhaps TRBD2 (6 bases). This CDR3 is built from 14 residues. The V end lost 0 bases, the J end lost 1 base, and 7 bases lay between the germline ends. CDR1 is SGHRS and CDR2 is YFSETQ in the germline V gene. CDR3 protein: CASSLARGQETQYF. The sequenced CDR3 bases are TGCGCCAGCAGCTTGGCGCGGGGCCAAGAGACC. The whole variable domain, filled in from reference TRBV5-1 and TRBJ2-5, reads KAGVTQTPRYLIKTRGQQVTLSCSPISGHRSVSWYQQTPGQGLQFLFEYFSETQRNKGNFPGRFSGRQFSNSRSEMNVSTLELGDSALYLCASSLARGQETQYFGPGTRLLVL.

A remark on this clone: The read falls 3 residues short of the CDR3 end, and the missing part is taken from the germline J gene. The V call is TRBV13, the J call TRBJ1-1, with D maybe TRBD1 (5 bases). The ends were cut back, 5 bases at V and 5 bases at J, with 27 bases in the middle. The CDR3 is made up of 18 amino acids. CDR1 and CDR2 (germline): PRHDT, FYEKMQ (reference sequence). The CDR3 DNA, read in part, is TGTGCCAGCAGCCCGATGGGTACAGGCGGTTCTCATTATACTGAA. It encodes CASSPMGTGGSHYTE. The entire CDR3 sequence reads CASSPMGTGGSHYTEAFF.